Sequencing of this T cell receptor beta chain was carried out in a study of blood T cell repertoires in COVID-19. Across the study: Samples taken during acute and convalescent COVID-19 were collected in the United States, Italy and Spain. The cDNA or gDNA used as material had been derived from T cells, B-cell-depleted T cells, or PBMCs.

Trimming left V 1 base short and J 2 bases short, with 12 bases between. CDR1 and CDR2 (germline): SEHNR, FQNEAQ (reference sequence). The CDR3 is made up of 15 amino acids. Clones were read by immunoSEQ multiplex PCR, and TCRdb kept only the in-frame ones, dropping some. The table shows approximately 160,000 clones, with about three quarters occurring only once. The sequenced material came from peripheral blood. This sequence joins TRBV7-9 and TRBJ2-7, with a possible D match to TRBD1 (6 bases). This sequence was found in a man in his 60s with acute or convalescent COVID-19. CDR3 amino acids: CASSLGAGATYEQYF. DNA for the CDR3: TGTGCCAGCAGCTTAGGAGCAGGGGCTACCTACGAGCAGTACTTC.